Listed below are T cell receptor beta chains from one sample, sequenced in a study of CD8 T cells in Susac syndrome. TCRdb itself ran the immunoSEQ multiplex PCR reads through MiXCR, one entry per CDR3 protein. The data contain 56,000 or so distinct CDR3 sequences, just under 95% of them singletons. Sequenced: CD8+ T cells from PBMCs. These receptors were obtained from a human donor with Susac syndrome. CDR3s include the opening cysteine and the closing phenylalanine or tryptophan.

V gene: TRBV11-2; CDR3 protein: CASSLVAGLRSTDTQYF
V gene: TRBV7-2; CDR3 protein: CASRRRGGQYEQYF
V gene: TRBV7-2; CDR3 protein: CASSPRLDEQYF
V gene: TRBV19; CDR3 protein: CASSMGLNTEAFF
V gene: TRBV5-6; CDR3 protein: CASSPPTGWAKNIQYF
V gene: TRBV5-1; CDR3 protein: CASSLEAGVETQYF
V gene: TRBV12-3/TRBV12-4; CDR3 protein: CASSPTGSSYEQYF
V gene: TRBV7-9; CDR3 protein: CASSPDWEQETQYF
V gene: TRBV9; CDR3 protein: CASSVGEDTQYF
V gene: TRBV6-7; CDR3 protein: CASTPYRDRADYNSPLHF
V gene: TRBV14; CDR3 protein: CASSHRTGGIFEQYF